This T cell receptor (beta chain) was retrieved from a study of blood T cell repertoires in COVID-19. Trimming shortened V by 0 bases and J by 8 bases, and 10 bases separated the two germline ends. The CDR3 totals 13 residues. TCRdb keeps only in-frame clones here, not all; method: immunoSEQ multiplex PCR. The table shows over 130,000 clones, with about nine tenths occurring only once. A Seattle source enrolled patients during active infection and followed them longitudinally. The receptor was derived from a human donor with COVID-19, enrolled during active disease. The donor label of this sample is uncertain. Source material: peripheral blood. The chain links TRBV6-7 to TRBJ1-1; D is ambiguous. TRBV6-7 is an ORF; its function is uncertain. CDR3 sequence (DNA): TGTGCCAGCAGTTACTCTACGGGTACGGAAGCTTTCTTT. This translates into CASSYSTGTEAFF.